The entry that follows covers one TCR beta chain sequence. Its recognized antigen is unknown. No quality values exist for individual bases; no much larger clone is one base distant. Little can be read into the size of this beta chain, an off-target read in a library designed for alpha chains. Receptors were amplified or captured by 5' RACE. The listed sequencing device is NextSeq 500. The TCR library protocol attached a unique molecular identifier to each TCR cDNA molecule to allow correction of PCR and sequencing errors. The study's processing was this. TCR identification, UMI-based error correction and CDR3 extraction were all carried out with Decombinator tools. Expanded TCRs were defined as those above a frequency of 2 per 1,000, corresponding to the top 1% of the tumor frequency distribution. Expanded tumor TCRs statistically deemed absent (corrected P<0.05) from at least one tumor region were classed as regional, and all other expanded tumor TCRs were classed as ubiquitous. Each repertoire was subsampled 100 times to 5,000 TCRs, after which Renyi diversity was computed with the R vegan package. To build CDR3 similarity networks, amino acid triplet string-kernel similarity was used, and CDR3s were connected when their pairwise similarity was above 0.82. The raw public data were reprocessed by TCRdb itself: fastp quality trimming at Q25, MiXCR clonotype calling, in-frame beta chains only. When rows share a CDR3 protein, they turn into one entry using the most common DNA and genes. The authors' filters were not applied to this entry. Present in this sample are over 8,500 distinct CDR3 sequences, over 11% of which were seen just once. The ten largest clones capture roughly an eighth of the sample.

These data originate in a study of spatial heterogeneity in lung cancer (dated by TCRdb to between 2019 and 2020). Regarding the complete study: Beta-chain transcripts were consistently detected in greater numbers than alpha-chain transcripts, which likely reflects a higher abundance of beta-chain transcripts. A strong correlation was found between TCR transcript counts in tumor regions and a T cell transcriptional module score from matched bulk RNA-seq. In the raw uncorrected reads, each unique combination of TCR and UMI appeared more than ten times on average. In non-small cell lung cancer, the study made a quantitative comparison of TCR alpha and beta repertoires among multiple tumor regions, matched nontumor lung and blood. TCR repertoire features were related to nonsynonymous mutation counts determined by whole-exome sequencing of tumor tissue. Both alpha and beta chains were TCR-sequenced in samples taken at surgery, namely 220 tumor regions, approximately 66 matched nontumor lung samples and 45 to 60 PBMC samples. What the authors observed across the whole study: TCR-seq coverage of tumor T cells was estimated to be only 7% to 7.5% for alpha chains and about 13% for beta chains. Confirming at a functional level the hypothesis that regional TCRs recognize regional mutations was considered to require additional single-cell paired TCR alpha and beta sequencing. Counts of ubiquitous and regional expanded TCRs correlated with counts of ubiquitous and regional nonsynonymous mutations, respectively. The number of expanded intratumoral alpha and beta TCRs correlated with the tumor nonsynonymous mutation count.

This specimen's time point label, per the study, means: sample taken at primary tumor resection. The donors were some 72 patients from the lung TRACERx cohort who had early-stage, untreated non-small cell lung cancer. For TCR sequencing, whole RNA was extracted from tumor and nontumor lung tissue, or from cryopreserved PBMC samples, and no cell sorting was done. Only patients for whom sufficient RNA was available from at least two tumor regions were selected for TCR sequencing. Before selection, tumor and adjacent nontumor lung specimens were reviewed by a lung pathologist. Sample: lung tumor tissue, taken at surgery. This sequence was found in a male donor with early-stage non-small cell lung cancer.

The CDR3 has the sequence CASSLYSGRAYEQYF. The DNA sequence is given as TGTGCCAGCAGCTTGTACAGCGGGAGGGCCTACGAGCAGTACTTC. The rearranged chain carries TRBV5-6 and TRBJ2-7; a stretch of 10 junction bases matches TRBD2. CDR1 and CDR2, looked up from the germline V gene, are SGHDT and YYEEEE. Compared with germline, V lacks 1 base and J lacks 2 bases; bases without a gene match: 3. From the cysteine through the phenylalanine, the CDR3 covers 15 amino acids. Only the CDR3 portion is preserved as DNA: 45 bases, with reading frame beginning at the first base.